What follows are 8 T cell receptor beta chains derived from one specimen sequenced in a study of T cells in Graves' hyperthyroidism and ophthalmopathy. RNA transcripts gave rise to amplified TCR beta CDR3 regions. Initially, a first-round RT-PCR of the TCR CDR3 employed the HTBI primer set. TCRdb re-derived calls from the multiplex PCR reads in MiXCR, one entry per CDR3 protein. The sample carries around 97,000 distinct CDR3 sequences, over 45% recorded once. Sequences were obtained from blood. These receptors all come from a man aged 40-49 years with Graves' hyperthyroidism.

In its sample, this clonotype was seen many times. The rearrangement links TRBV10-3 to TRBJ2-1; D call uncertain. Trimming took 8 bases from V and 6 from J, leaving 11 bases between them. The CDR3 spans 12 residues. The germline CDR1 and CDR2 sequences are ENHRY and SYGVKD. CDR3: CAIGSLGNEQFF. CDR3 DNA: TGTGCCATCGGGTCACTGGGCAATGAGCAGTTCTTC.

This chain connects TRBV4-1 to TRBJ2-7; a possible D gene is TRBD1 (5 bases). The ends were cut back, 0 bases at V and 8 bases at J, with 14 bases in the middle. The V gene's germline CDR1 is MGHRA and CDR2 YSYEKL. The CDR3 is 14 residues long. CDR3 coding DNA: TGCGCCAGCAGCCAAGATCCCAGGGATTTGAAGCAGTACTTC. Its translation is CASSQDPRDLKQYF.

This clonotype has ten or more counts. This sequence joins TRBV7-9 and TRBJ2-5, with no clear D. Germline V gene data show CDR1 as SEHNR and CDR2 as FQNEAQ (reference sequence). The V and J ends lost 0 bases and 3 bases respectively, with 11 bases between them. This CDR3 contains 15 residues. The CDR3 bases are TGTGCCAGCAGCTTAGCAGTCTCCTCAGAAGAGACCCAGTACTTC. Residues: CASSLAVSSEETQYF.

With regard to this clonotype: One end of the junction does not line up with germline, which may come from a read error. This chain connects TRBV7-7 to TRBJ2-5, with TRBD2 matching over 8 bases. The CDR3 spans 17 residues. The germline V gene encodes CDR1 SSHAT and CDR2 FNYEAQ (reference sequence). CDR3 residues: CASSFQKAGVGQETQYF. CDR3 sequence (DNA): TGTGCTAGCAGCTTTCAGAAAGCGGGAGTGGGACAAGAGACCCAGTACTTC.

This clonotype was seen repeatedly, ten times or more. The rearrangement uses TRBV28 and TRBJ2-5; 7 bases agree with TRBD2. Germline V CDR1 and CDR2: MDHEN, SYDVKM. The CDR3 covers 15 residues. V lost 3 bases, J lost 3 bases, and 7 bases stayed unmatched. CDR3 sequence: CASSLGGPREETQYF. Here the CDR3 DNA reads TGTGCCAGCAGTTTGGGAGGGCCTAGGGAAGAGACCCAGTACTTC.

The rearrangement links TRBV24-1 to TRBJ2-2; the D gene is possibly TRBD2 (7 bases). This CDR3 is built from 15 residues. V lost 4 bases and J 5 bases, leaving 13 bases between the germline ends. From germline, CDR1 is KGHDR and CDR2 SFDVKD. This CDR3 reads CATSESGRGTGELFF. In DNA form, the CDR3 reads TGTGCCACCAGTGAATCAGGGAGGGGGACCGGGGAGCTGTTTTTT.

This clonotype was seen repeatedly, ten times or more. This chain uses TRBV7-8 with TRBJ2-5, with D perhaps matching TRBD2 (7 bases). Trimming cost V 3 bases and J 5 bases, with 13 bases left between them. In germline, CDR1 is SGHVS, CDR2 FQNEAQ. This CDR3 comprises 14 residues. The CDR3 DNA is TGTGCCAGCAGCTTTAGGGGGGGTTGGGAGACCCAGTACTTC. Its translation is CASSFRGGWETQYF.

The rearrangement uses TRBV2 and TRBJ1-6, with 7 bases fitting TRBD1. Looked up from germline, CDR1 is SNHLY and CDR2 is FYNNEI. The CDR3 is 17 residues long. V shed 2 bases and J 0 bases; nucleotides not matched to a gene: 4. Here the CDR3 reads CASSEQGGYSYNSPLHF. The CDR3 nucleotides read TGTGCCAGCAGTGAACAGGGGGGCTACTCCTATAATTCACCCCTCCACTTT.